These 9 T cell receptor beta chains came from one sample sequenced in a study of blood T cell repertoires in COVID-19. Profiled with immunoSEQ multiplex PCR; TCRdb holds only in-frame clones, not every one. The sample consists of fewer than 200,000 clones, approximately 85% of them appearing once. Sequenced: peripheral blood. These receptors were obtained from a woman aged 45 to 65 with COVID-19, enrolled during active disease.

Here the CDR3 reads CASSLRTGGQETQYF. The CDR3 region has the DNA TGTGCCAGCAGTTTAAGGACAGGGGGCCAAGAGACCCAGTACTTC. The chain carries TRBV6-6 and TRBJ2-5; 10 nucleotides match TRBD1. Trimming at V came to 4 bases and at J to 1 base, leaving 3 bases not matched to a gene. Germline CDR1 MNHNY, CDR2 SVGAGI (reference sequence). The CDR3 is 15 residues long.

V gene TRBV6-5 combines with J gene TRBJ1-5, with a tentative D call TRBD1 (5 bases). This CDR3 region has 15 residues. Trimming removed 2 bases at V and 7 bases at J, with 15 bases between. Germline loops: CDR1 MNHEY, CDR2 SVGAGI. The CDR3 here is CASSYGGGKGQPQHF. The CDR3 DNA is TGTGCCAGCAGTTACGGGGGGGGAAAGGGCCAGCCCCAGCATTTT.

This chain's CDR3 is CASSASGTAQFF. CDR3 coding DNA: TGTGCCAGCAGCGCATCCGGGACAGCGCAGTTCTTC. The V gene is TRBV9, the J gene TRBJ2-1; 7 nucleotides line up with TRBD1. The CDR3 covers 12 residues. J lost 12 bases, V lost 3 bases, and 6 bases had no gene match. Germline V lookup: CDR1 SGDLS, CDR2 YYNGEE.

V is TRBV18 and J is TRBJ2-7; tentatively, D is TRBD1 (5 bases). The CDR3 is made up of 14 amino acids. V was clipped by 0 bases and J by 1 base, with 7 bases between them. The germline V gene has CDR1 KGHSH and CDR2 LQKENI. CDR3: CASSPPQESYEQYF. Written as DNA, the CDR3 is TGTGCCAGCTCACCACCACAGGAGTCCTACGAGCAGTACTTC.

The rearrangement uses TRBV6-4 and TRBJ2-2; D unresolved. Trimming removed 2 bases from V and 6 bases from J, with 7 bases in between. CDR3 length equals 13 residues. CDR1 and CDR2 (germline): MRHNA, SNTAGT. The CDR3 DNA is TGTGCCAGCAGTGACCAGGTTCCCGGGGAGCTGTTTTTT. Protein product: CASSDQVPGELFF.

The chain recombines TRBV13 with TRBJ1-1, with 7 bases matching TRBD1. V was pared by 3 bases and J by 7 bases, with 2 bases of the junction left unmatched. The CDR3 length is 12 residues. Germline CDR1 is PRHDT and CDR2 is FYEKMQ (reference sequence). The CDR3 DNA reads TGTGCCAGCAGCTTCCGACAGGGTGAAGCTTTCTTT. Encoded protein: CASSFRQGEAFF.

This chain uses TRBV4-1 with TRBJ2-7; no firm D call. Trimming stripped 2 bases from V and 0 bases from J, with 5 bases between. The CDR3 spans 13 residues. CDR1 MGHRA and CDR2 YSYEKL come from the germline V gene. CDR3: CASSQTGSYEQYF. The CDR3 DNA sequence: TGCGCCAGCAGCCAAACGGGCTCCTACGAGCAGTACTTC.

V usage is TRBV7-2 and J usage is TRBJ2-7; a weak D match, TRBD2 (6 bases). V was pared by 4 bases and J by 6 bases, with 16 bases between. The germline CDR1 and CDR2 sequences are SGHTA and FQGNSA. The CDR3 has 14 amino acids. CDR3 DNA sequence: TGTGCCAGCAGCTGGGAGGTCTCGAAGGGCGAGCAGTACTTC. This translates into CASSWEVSKGEQYF.

The CDR3 reads CASSVAGAAKTYEQYF. The CDR3 DNA reads as TGTGCCAGCAGCGTAGCTGGGGCGGCGAAAACCTACGAGCAGTACTTC. The chain carries TRBV9 and TRBJ2-7, with D perhaps matching TRBD1 (5 bases). The germline V and J ends were trimmed by 0 bases and 2 bases, with 15 bases remaining between them. The CDR3 length is 16 residues. Germline V gene lookup returns CDR1 SGDLS and CDR2 YYNGEE.